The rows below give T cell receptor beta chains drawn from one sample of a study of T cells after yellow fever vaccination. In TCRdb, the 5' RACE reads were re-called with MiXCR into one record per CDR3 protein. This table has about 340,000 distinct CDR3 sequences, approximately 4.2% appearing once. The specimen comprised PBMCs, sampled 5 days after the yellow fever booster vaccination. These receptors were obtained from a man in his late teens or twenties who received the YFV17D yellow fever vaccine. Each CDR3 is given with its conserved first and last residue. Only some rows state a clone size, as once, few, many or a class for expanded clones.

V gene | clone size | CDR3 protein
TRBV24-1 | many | CATSDLGRDHNEQFF
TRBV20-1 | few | CSAMTDRDTQYF
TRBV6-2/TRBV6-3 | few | CASKGLIGTSRMYQETQYF
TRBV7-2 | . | CASLLQAQPYYGYTF
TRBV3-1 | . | CASSPTGTTGETQYF
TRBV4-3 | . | CASSPTPLLAGIQFF
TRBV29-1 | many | CSVGGERGAPLHF
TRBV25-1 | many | CASSLGGGADTQYF
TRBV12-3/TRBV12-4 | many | CASSLEDRVSNQPQHF
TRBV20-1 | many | CSANRATGANVLTF
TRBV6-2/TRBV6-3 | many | CASSSPWSYEQYF
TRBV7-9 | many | CAGGAGATDTQYF
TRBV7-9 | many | CASSRIAGRNLNTGELFF
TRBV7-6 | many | CASSLGSGGLYEQYF
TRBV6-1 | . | CASSEMMGDSNQPQHF
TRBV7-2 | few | CASSFAQGAYNEQFF
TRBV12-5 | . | CASGAALAGAAKNIQYF
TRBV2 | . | CASRPGLASHEQYF
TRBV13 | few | CASSFGLSGNTIYF
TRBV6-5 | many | CASSADAGRNQPQHF
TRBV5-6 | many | CASSLFGRPGGYTF
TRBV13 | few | CASTLKGVLFYEQYF
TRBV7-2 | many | CASSLSFADTQYF
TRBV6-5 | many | CASSYGGGTEAFF
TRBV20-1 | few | CSARAQNGDTQYF
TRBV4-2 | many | CASSQALAKNIQYF
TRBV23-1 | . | CASSLDFSKSTGELFF
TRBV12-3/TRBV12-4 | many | CASSLETVQETQYF
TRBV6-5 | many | CASSYMTTSGETYEQYF
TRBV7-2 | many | CASSSTGTMNTEAFF
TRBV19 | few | CASNRRDTNTGELFF
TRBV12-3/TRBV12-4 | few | CASSFAGGSQPQHF
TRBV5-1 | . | CASSFLPGQGSGYTF
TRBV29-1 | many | CSVSQGPYEQYF
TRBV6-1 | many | CASRAGAGDTQYF
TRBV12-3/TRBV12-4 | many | CASSPGQEEGELFF
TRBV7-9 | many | CASSLVGTGDYGYTF
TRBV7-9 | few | CASSSAGAYNEQFF
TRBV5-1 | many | CASSIGLAGDETQYF
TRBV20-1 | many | CSAPLPAGPDTQYF
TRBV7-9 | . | CASSPSGGNNEQFF
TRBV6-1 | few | CASSEVMGLRTGELFF
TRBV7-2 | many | CASSSRTGGDTGELFF
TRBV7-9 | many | CASSVSGTDSYEQYF
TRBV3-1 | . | CASSQVPAGGQETQYF
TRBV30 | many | CAWRRMGEQFF
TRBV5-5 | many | CASSRPPGLETQYF
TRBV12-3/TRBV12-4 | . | CASRPGTGARQPQHF
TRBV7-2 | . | CASSRGQAWGYTF
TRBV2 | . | CASSVETRETQYF
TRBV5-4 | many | CASSLVAGGALDTQYF
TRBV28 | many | CASRGYGSGANVLTF
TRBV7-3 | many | CASSLVYNEQFF
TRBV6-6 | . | CASSYPPGDTMNTEAFF
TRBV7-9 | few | CASSVQGNKGKLFF
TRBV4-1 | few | CASSRGFGTGATGYTF
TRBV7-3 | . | CASSPPPGQGRNEQFF
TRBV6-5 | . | CAVRGALSSYEQYF
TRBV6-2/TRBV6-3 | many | CASGQATSNEQFF
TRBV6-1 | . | CASSLGPGGPYGYTF